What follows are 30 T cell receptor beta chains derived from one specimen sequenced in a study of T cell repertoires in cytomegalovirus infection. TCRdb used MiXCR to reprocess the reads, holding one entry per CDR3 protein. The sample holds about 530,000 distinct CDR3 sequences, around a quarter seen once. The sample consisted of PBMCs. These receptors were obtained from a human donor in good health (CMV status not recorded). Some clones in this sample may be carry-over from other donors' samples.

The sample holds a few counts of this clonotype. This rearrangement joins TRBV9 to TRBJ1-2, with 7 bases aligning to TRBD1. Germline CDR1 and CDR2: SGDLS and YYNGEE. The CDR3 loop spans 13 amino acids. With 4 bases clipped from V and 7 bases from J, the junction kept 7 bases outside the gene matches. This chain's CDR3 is CASSTTGRGGYTF. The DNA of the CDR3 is TGTGCCAGCAGCACGACAGGGCGAGGTGGCTACACCTTC.

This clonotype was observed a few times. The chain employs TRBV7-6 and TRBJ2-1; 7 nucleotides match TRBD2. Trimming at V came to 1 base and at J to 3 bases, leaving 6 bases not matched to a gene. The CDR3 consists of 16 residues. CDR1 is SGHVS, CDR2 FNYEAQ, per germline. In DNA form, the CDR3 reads TGTGCCAGCAGCTTAGGGGGAGCGGGGTACTACAATGAGCAGTTCTTC. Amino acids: CASSLGGAGYYNEQFF.

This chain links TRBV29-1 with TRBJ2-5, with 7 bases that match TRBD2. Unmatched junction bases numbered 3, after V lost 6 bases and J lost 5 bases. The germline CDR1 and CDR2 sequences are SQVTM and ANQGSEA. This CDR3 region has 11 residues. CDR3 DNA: TGCAGCGTCAACGGGGGGGAGACCCAGTACTTC. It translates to CSVNGGETQYF.

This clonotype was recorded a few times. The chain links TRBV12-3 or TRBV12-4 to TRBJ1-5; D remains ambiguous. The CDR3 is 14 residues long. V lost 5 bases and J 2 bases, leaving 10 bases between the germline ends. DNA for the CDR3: TGTGCCAGCAGTCCGACTATGGGCAATCAGCCCCAGCATTTT. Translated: CASSPTMGNQPQHF.

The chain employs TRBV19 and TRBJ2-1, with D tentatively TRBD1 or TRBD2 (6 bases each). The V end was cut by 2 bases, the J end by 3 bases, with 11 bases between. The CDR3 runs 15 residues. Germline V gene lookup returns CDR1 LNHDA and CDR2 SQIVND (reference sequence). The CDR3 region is CASSIYGGHYNEQFF. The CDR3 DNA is TGTGCCAGTAGTATATACGGGGGACACTACAATGAGCAGTTCTTC.

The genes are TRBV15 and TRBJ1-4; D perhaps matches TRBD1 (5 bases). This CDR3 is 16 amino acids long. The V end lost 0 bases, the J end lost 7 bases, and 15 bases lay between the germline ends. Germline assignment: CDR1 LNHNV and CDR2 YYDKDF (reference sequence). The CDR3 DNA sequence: TGTGCCACCAGCAGAGATCGGGGTGGGGCGAGTGAAAAACTGTTTTTT. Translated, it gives CATSRDRGGASEKLFF. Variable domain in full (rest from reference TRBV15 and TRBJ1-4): DAMVIQNPRYQVTQFGKPVTLSCSQTLNHNVMYWYQQKSSQAPKLLFHYYDKDFNNEADTPDNFQSRRPNTSFCFLDIRSPGLGDTAMYLCATSRDRGGASEKLFFGSGTQLSVL.

The CDR3 here is CATASFSPHEQYV. The CDR3 DNA reads as TGTGCCACCGCGTCTTTCTCCCCCCACGAGCAGTACGTC. This sequence joins TRBV24-1 and TRBJ2-7; D uncertain. The CDR3 loop spans 13 amino acids. V shed 9 bases and J shed 5 bases, with 16 bases lying between them. The germline V gene has CDR1 KGHDR and CDR2 SFDVKD.

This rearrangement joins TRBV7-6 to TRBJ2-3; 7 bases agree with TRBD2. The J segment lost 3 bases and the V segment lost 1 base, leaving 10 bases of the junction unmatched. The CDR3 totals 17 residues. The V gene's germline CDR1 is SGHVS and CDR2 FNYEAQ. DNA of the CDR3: TGTGCCAGCAGCTTAGATCTCTGGCGGGAGTGGACAGATACGCAGTATTTT. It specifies CASSLDLWREWTDTQYF. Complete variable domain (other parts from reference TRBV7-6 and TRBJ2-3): GAGVSQSPRYKVTKRGQDVALRCDPISGHVSLYWYRQALGQGPEFLTYFNYEAQQDKSGLPNDRFSAERPEGSISTLTIQRTEQRDSAMYRCASSLDLWREWTDTQYFGPGTRLTVL.

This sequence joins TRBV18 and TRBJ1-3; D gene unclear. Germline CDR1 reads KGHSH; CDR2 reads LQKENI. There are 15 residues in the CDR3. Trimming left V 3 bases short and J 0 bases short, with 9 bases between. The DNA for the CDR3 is TGTGCCAGCTCACCGCCGGTATACTCTGGAAACACCATATATTTT. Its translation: CASSPPVYSGNTIYF.

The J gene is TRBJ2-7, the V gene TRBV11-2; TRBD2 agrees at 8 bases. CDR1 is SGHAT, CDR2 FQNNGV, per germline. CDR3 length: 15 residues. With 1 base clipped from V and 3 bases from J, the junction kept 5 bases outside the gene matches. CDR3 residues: CASSLGAGEGYEQYF. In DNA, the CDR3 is TGTGCCAGCAGCTTAGGAGCGGGAGAGGGCTACGAGCAGTACTTC.

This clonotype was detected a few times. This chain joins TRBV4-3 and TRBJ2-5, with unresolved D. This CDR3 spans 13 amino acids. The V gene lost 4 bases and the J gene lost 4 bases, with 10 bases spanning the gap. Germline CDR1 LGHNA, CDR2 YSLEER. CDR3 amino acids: CASSLDGAETQYF. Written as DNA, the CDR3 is TGCGCCAGCAGCCTCGATGGAGCAGAGACCCAGTACTTC.

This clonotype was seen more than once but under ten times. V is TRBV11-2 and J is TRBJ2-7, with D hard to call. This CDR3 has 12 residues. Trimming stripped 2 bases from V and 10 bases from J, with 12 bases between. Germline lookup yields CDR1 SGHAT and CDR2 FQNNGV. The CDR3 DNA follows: TGTGCCAGCAGCTTACTCTCGACGGATCAGTACTTC. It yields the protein CASSLLSTDQYF.

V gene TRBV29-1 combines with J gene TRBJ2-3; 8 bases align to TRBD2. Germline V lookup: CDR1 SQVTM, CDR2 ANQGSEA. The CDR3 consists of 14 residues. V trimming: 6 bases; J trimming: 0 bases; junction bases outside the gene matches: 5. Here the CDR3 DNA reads TGCAGCGTCGACGGCGGGAGGAGCACAGATACGCAGTATTTT. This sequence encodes CSVDGGRSTDTQYF.

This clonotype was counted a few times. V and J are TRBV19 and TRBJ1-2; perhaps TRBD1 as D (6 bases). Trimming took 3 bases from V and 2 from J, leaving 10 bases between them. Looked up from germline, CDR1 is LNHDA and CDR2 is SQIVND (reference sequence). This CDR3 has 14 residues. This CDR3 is CASSMRDINYGYTF. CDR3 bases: TGTGCCAGTAGTATGCGGGACATCAACTATGGCTACACCTTC. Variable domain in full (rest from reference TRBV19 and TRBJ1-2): DGGITQSPKYLFRKEGQNVTLSCEQNLNHDAMYWYRQDPGQGLRLIYYSQIVNDFQKGDIAEGYSVSREKKESFPLTVTSAQKNPTAFYLCASSMRDINYGYTFGSGTRLTVV.

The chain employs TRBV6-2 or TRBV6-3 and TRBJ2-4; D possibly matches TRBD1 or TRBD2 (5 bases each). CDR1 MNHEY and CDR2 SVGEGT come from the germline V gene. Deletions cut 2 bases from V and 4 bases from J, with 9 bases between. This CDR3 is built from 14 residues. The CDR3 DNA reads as TGTGCCAGCAGTTACGGGACGGATAAAAACATTCAGTACTTC. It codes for CASSYGTDKNIQYF.

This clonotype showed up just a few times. CDR3 region: CASSSPQATSPNNEQFF. CDR3 DNA sequence: TGTGCCAGCAGCTCCCCCCAGGCTACTAGCCCTAACAATGAGCAGTTCTTC. This sequence joins TRBV7-9 and TRBJ2-1; D possibly corresponds to TRBD2 (6 bases). With 4 bases removed from V and 5 bases from J, the gap between germline ends came to 21 bases. The length of the CDR3 is 17 residues. CDR1 SEHNR and CDR2 FQNEAQ come from the germline V gene (reference sequence).

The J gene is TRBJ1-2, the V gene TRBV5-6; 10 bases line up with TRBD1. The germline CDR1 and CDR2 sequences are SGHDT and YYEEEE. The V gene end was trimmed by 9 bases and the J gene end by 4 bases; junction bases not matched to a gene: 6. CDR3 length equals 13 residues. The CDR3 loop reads CATTDRGTYGYTF. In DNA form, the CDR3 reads TGTGCCACCACGGACAGGGGGACCTATGGCTACACCTTC.

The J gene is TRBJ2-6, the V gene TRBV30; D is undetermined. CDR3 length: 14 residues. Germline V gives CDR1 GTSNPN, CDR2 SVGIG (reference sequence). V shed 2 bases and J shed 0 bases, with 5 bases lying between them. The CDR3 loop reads CAWSKSSGANVLTF. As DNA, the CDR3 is TGTGCCTGGAGTAAAAGCTCTGGGGCCAACGTCCTGACTTTC.

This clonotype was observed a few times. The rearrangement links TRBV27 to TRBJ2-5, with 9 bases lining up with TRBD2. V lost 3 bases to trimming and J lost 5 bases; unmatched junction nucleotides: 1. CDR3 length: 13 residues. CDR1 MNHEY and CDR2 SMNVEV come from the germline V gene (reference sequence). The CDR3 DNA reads TGTGCCAGCAGTTTTAGCGGGAGTGAGACCCAGTACTTC. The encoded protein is CASSFSGSETQYF.

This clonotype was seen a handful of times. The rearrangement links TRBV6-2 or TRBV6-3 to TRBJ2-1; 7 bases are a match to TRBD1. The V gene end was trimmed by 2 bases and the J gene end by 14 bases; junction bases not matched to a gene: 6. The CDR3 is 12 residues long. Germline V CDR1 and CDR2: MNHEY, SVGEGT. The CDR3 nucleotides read TGTGCCAGCAGTTACGCACAGGGGATTAAGTTCTTC. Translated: CASSYAQGIKFF.

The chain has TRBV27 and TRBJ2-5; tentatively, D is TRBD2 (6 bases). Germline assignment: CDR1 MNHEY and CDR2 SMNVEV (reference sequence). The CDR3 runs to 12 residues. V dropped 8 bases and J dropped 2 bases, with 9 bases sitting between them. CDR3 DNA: TGTGCCAGCCGGGACTTACAAGAGACCCAGTACTTC. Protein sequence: CASRDLQETQYF.

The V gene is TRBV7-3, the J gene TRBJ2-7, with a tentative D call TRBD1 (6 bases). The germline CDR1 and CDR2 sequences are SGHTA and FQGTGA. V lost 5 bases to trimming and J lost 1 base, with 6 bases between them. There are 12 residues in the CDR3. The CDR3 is CASSGQSYEQYV. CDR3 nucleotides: TGTGCCAGCAGCGGACAGTCCTACGAGCAGTACGTC.

CDR3 residues: CASRPTDSYGYTF. In nucleotides, the CDR3 is TGTGCCAGCAGACCGACAGACTCCTATGGCTACACCTTC. The chain joins TRBV6-2 or TRBV6-3 to TRBJ1-2; a weak D match, TRBD1 (5 bases). Deletions cut 6 bases from V and 4 bases from J, with 12 bases between. This CDR3 spans 13 amino acids. The germline V gene has CDR1 MNHEY and CDR2 SVGEGT.

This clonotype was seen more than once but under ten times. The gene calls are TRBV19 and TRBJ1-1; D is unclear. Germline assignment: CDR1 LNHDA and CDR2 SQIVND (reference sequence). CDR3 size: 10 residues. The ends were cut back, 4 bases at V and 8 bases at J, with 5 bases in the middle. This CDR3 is CASSKTEAFF. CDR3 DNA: TGTGCCAGTAGTAAGACCGAAGCTTTCTTT. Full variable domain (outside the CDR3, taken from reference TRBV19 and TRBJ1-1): DGGITQSPKYLFRKEGQNVTLSCEQNLNHDAMYWYRQDPGQGLRLIYYSQIVNDFQKGDIAEGYSVSREKKESFPLTVTSAQKNPTAFYLCASSKTEAFFGQGTRLTVV.

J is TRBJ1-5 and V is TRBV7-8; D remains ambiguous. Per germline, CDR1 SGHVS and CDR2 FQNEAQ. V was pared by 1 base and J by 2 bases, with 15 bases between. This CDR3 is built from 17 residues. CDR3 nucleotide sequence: TGTGCCAGCAGCTTAGAGGGTAGCCTGGGAGGCAATCAGCCCCAGCATTTT. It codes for CASSLEGSLGGNQPQHF.

The CDR3 DNA sequence: TGTGCCAGCGGTCTTCTGGATACGCAGTATTTT. It codes for CASGLLDTQYF. V gene TRBV7-2 combines with J gene TRBJ2-3; no definite D call. Trimming removed 8 bases at V and 6 bases at J, with 9 bases between. Germline CDR1 SGHTA, CDR2 FQGNSA. This CDR3 is built from 11 residues.

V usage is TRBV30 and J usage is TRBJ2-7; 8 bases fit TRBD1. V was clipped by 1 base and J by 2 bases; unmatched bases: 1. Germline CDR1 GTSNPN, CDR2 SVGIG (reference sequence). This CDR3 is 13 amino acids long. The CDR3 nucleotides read TGTGCCTGGAGTGGGACAGGGACCTACGAGCAGTACTTC. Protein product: CAWSGTGTYEQYF. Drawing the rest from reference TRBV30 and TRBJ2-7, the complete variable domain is SQTIHQWPATLVQPVGSPLSLECTVEGTSNPNLYWYRQAAGRGLQLLFYSVGIGQISSEVPQNLSASRPQDRQFILSSKKLLLSDSGFYLCAWSGTGTYEQYFGPGTRLTVT.

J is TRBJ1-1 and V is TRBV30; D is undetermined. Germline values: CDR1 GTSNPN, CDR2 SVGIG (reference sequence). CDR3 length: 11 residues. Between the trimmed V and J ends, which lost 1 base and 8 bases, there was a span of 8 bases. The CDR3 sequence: CAWSASWEAFF. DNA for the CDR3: TGTGCCTGGAGTGCGTCTTGGGAAGCTTTCTTT.

The DNA of the CDR3 is TGTGCCAGCAGGCAGGGGGTTAGCGGGGCTTACAATGAGCAGTTCTTC. Encoded protein: CASRQGVSGAYNEQFF. The V and J genes are TRBV6-2 or TRBV6-3 and TRBJ2-1, with D possibly TRBD2 on 8 matching bases. Germline CDR1 MNHEY, CDR2 SVGEGT. The CDR3 has 16 residues. Deletions cut 6 bases from V and 4 bases from J, with 19 bases between.

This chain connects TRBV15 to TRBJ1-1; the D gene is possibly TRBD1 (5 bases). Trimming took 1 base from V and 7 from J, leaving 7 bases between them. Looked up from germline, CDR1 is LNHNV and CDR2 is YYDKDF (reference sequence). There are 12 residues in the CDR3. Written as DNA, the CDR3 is TGTGCCACCAGCAGAGGGGGGGATGAAGCTTTCTTT. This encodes CATSRGGDEAFF. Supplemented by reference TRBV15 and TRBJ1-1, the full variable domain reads DAMVIQNPRYQVTQFGKPVTLSCSQTLNHNVMYWYQQKSSQAPKLLFHYYDKDFNNEADTPDNFQSRRPNTSFCFLDIRSPGLGDTAMYLCATSRGGDEAFFGQGTRLTVV.